Presented here are 25 T cell receptor beta chains from one specimen sequenced in a study of T-cell memory formation after mild COVID-19. Via MiXCR, TCRdb re-called the 5' RACE reads, giving one row per CDR3 protein. The sample has about 270,000 distinct CDR3 sequences, 15% to 20% seen once. Sample: PBMCs or a T cell subset sorted from them (not recorded which). The receptors were sampled from a man aged 18 to 29 who had mild COVID-19 (a few samples of this study predate the infection). Cell type and time point are not known.

This clonotype was found a few times. The J gene is TRBJ1-1, the V gene TRBV5-1; D is unresolved. The germline V and J ends were trimmed by 0 bases and 10 bases, with 16 bases remaining between them. Germline CDR1 and CDR2: SGHRS and YFSETQ. This CDR3 region has 14 residues. CDR3 protein: CASSLAATGLVAFF. Written as DNA, the CDR3 is TGCGCCAGCAGCTTGGCCGCGACGGGCCTCGTAGCTTTCTTT.

The chain has TRBV7-9 and TRBJ2-1; no clear D gene. The CDR3 spans 15 residues. V was pared by 0 bases and J by 5 bases, with 11 bases between. Germline lookup yields CDR1 SEHNR and CDR2 FQNEAQ (reference sequence). The chain's CDR3 is CASSLAGRAHNEQFF. The CDR3 DNA sequence: TGTGCCAGCAGCTTAGCTGGTCGGGCCCACAATGAGCAGTTCTTC.

This clonotype occurred a few times. The chain carries TRBV12-3 or TRBV12-4 and TRBJ1-6, with D unclear. The V gene lost 2 bases and the J gene lost 13 bases, with 9 bases spanning the gap. This CDR3 contains 12 residues. For the CDR3, the DNA is TGTGCCAGCAGTTTAAGGTTTTCGCCCCTCCACTTT. It specifies CASSLRFSPLHF.

The chain combines TRBV7-2 with TRBJ2-1; the match to TRBD2 covers 16 bases. Germline assignment: CDR1 SGHTA and CDR2 FQGNSA. The CDR3 covers 15 residues. Trimming removed 4 bases from V and 9 bases from J; junction bases left unmatched: 3. The CDR3, as DNA: TGTGCCAGCAGCTGGGGACTAGCGGGGGGGTCTGAGCAGTTCTTC. The encoded protein is CASSWGLAGGSEQFF.

The chain carries TRBV27 and TRBJ2-1; 7 nucleotides match TRBD2. V lost 3 bases, J lost 3 bases, and 5 bases stayed unmatched. This CDR3 is 15 amino acids long. The germline V gene has CDR1 MNHEY and CDR2 SMNVEV (reference sequence). The CDR3 DNA follows: TGTGCCAGCAGTTTCAAGGCGGGGGTCTACAATGAGCAGTTCTTC. Protein product: CASSFKAGVYNEQFF.

The genes are TRBV7-9 and TRBJ2-7; possible D gene TRBD1, 6 bases. Deletions cut 6 bases from V and 6 bases from J, with 15 bases between. CDR1 is SEHNR and CDR2 is FQNEAQ in the germline V gene (reference sequence). The CDR3 runs to 13 residues. CDR3 DNA sequence: TGTGCCAGCAGGCCTGCGGCAGGGGCCGAGCAGTACGTC. This gives the protein CASRPAAGAEQYV.

This clonotype was found a few times. This chain connects TRBV2 to TRBJ2-3; the D call may be TRBD1 or TRBD2 (5 bases each). This CDR3 has 13 residues. CDR1 is SNHLY and CDR2 is FYNNEI in the germline V gene. V lost 1 base, J lost 14 bases, and 16 bases lay in between. CDR3 region: CASSEEGVASRYF. CDR3 bases: TGTGCCAGCAGTGAAGAAGGGGTGGCTAGCCGGTATTTT.

This clonotype was found a few times. The chain joins TRBV7-2 to TRBJ2-2; D not resolved. CDR3 length: 15 residues. Germline CDR1 reads SGHTA; CDR2 reads FQGNSA. Trimming stripped 6 bases from V and 5 bases from J, with 16 bases between. The CDR3, as DNA: TGTGCCAGCAGAATAGGGTCCAGTGAGACCGGGGAGCTGTTTTTT. This encodes CASRIGSSETGELFF. Together with reference TRBV7-2 and TRBJ2-2, the CDR3 gives the full variable domain: GAGVSQSPSNKVTEKGKDVELRCDPISGHTALYWYRQSLGQGLEFLIYFQGNSAPDKSGLPSDRFSAERTGGSVSTLTIQRTQQEDSAVYLCASRIGSSETGELFFGEGSRLTVL.

The J gene is TRBJ1-4, the V gene TRBV7-9; D not resolved. With 5 bases removed from V and 1 base from J, the gap between germline ends came to 17 bases. Germline-derived CDR1 and CDR2 are SEHNR and FQNEAQ (reference sequence). This CDR3 contains 17 residues. The CDR3 bases are TGTGCCAGCAGCGGAGCGGGAGGCGGGGTAACTAATGAAAAACTGTTTTTT. It translates to CASSGAGGGVTNEKLFF. The whole variable domain, filled in from reference TRBV7-9 and TRBJ1-4, reads DTGVSQNPRHKITKRGQNVTFRCDPISEHNRLYWYRQTLGQGPEFLTYFQNEAQLEKSRLLSDRFSAERPKGSFSTLEIQRTEQGDSAMYLCASSGAGGGVTNEKLFFGSGTQLSVL.

The genes are TRBV20-1 and TRBJ1-2, with 7 bases matching TRBD1. This CDR3 has 16 amino acids. After removal of 5 bases from V and 4 bases from J, the junction contained 16 bases not matched to a gene. Germline V gene lookup returns CDR1 DFQATT and CDR2 SNEGSKA (reference sequence). The chain's CDR3 is CSAPERDSSLGYGYTF. The CDR3, as DNA: TGCAGTGCTCCCGAACGGGACAGCTCTCTGGGCTATGGCTACACCTTC.

This clonotype was observed a handful of times. J is TRBJ2-2 and V is TRBV29-1, with 7 bases identical to TRBD2. Germline assignment: CDR1 SQVTM and CDR2 ANQGSEA. The V segment lost 5 bases and the J segment 7 bases; nucleotides outside the gene matches: 10. The CDR3 loop spans 14 amino acids. CDR3 amino acids: CSVPPGPGGGELFF. The CDR3 DNA reads TGCAGCGTTCCTCCGGGACCGGGGGGCGGGGAGCTGTTTTTT.

In this sample, this clonotype turned up a few times. The V call is TRBV20-1, the J call TRBJ2-5; D might be TRBD1 or TRBD2, each matching 6 bases. Germline CDR1 DFQATT, CDR2 SNEGSKA (reference sequence). Trimming shortened V by 6 bases and J by 4 bases, and 15 bases separated the two germline ends. The CDR3 totals 13 residues. CDR3 DNA: TGCAGTGCCGAGGAGGGGGGTGGAGAGACCCAGTACTTC. This encodes CSAEEGGGETQYF.

The rearrangement links TRBV11-2 to TRBJ2-3; TRBD2 matches 8 bases. V lost 1 base, J lost 4 bases, and 7 bases stayed unmatched. Germline V gene lookup returns CDR1 SGHAT and CDR2 FQNNGV. The CDR3 extends over 16 amino acids. DNA of the CDR3: TGTGCCAGCAGCTTAGGGGCGGGGGGCTTGGCAGATACGCAGTATTTT. This sequence encodes CASSLGAGGLADTQYF.

The V gene is TRBV6-6, the J gene TRBJ2-1; D is ambiguous. Germline V gives CDR1 MNHNY, CDR2 SVGAGI (reference sequence). V was pared by 6 bases and J by 8 bases, with 8 bases between. The CDR3 has 11 residues. CDR3 DNA sequence: TGTGCCAGCAGCTCCAAAGATGAGCAGTTCTTC. Translation gives CASSSKDEQFF.

This clonotype has a handful of counts. The chain recombines TRBV20-1 with TRBJ2-3; D is unresolved. The CDR3 sequence is 14 residues long. Germline CDR1 and CDR2: DFQATT and SNEGSKA (reference sequence). V lost 1 base, J lost 4 bases, and 12 bases lay in between. Written as DNA, the CDR3 is TGCAGTGCTAGAGCAGGTAGAGGAGCAGATACGCAGTATTTT. As protein: CSARAGRGADTQYF.

This chain connects TRBV5-4 to TRBJ1-2, with a possible D match to TRBD1 (6 bases). From germline, CDR1 is SGHNT and CDR2 YYREEE (reference sequence). The CDR3 totals 12 residues. Trimming shortened V by 3 bases and J by 11 bases, and 14 bases separated the two germline ends. CDR3 residues: CASSWGAGQYTF. CDR3 DNA: TGTGCCAGCAGCTGGGGGGCAGGACAATACACCTTC.

V usage is TRBV5-1 and J usage is TRBJ2-1; 9 bases map to TRBD2. The germline CDR1 and CDR2 sequences are SGHRS and YFSETQ. This CDR3 contains 16 residues. V dropped 0 bases and J dropped 8; count of bases not matched to a gene: 9. The CDR3, as DNA: TGCGCCAGCAGCTTGGTTCGAGCGGGGGGTCGGCATGAGCAGTTCTTC. Protein product: CASSLVRAGGRHEQFF.

The chain uses TRBV20-1 and TRBJ2-3; weak D call: TRBD1 (5 bases). This CDR3 contains 15 residues. V was pared by 3 bases and J by 3 bases, with 16 bases between. Germline loops: CDR1 DFQATT, CDR2 SNEGSKA (reference sequence). CDR3: CSASGRGERTDTQYF. In nucleotides, the CDR3 is TGCAGTGCTAGCGGAAGGGGCGAGCGAACAGATACGCAGTATTTT.

This chain connects TRBV4-3 to TRBJ2-5; 8 positions match TRBD2. CDR3 length: 15 amino acids. J lost 3 bases, V lost 3 bases, and 6 bases had no gene match. Looked up from germline, CDR1 is LGHNA and CDR2 is YSLEER. CDR3 amino acids: CASSHVGAGEETQYF. The CDR3 coding sequence is TGCGCCAGCAGCCACGTCGGAGCGGGGGAAGAGACCCAGTACTTC.

The chain combines TRBV18 with TRBJ2-5, with D perhaps TRBD1 (5 bases). Germline assignment: CDR1 KGHSH and CDR2 LQKENI. V lost 6 bases and J lost 0, with 14 bases in between. The CDR3 loop spans 15 amino acids. In DNA, the CDR3 is TGTGCCAGCTCCCCGCCTCCAGGGTACCAAGAGACCCAGTACTTC. It encodes CASSPPPGYQETQYF.

This clonotype was seen a few times. This rearrangement joins TRBV6-5 to TRBJ2-1; TRBD2 aligns across 8 bases. The germline CDR1 and CDR2 sequences are MNHEY and SVGAGI. V was pared by 10 bases and J by 5 bases, with 10 bases of the junction left unmatched. The CDR3 totals 14 residues. This chain's CDR3 is CATSLGGVDNEQFF. The CDR3 region has the DNA TGTGCCACCTCCCTCGGGGGGGTGGACAATGAGCAGTTCTTC.

The chain couples TRBV7-9 to TRBJ1-3; possible D gene TRBD1, 6 bases. Germline CDR1 reads SEHNR; CDR2 reads FQNEAQ (reference sequence). V was shortened by 5 bases and J by 0 bases, with 20 bases between the two germline ends. The CDR3 is made up of 18 amino acids. Here the CDR3 DNA reads TGTGCCAGCAGCAGAATAGGAGGACAGATTTTCTCTGGAAACACCATATATTTT. Protein product: CASSRIGGQIFSGNTIYF.

The chain is built from TRBV3-1 and TRBJ1-6; D unclear. CDR1 is LGHDT, CDR2 YNNKEL, per germline (reference sequence). V lost 2 bases and J lost 9, with 14 bases in between. The CDR3 has 15 amino acids. CDR3 sequence: CASSQSAGFSSPLHF. The CDR3 nucleotides are TGTGCCAGCAGCCAATCAGCGGGTTTTTCTTCACCCCTCCACTTT. Complete variable domain (other parts from reference TRBV3-1 and TRBJ1-6): DTAVSQTPKYLVTQMGNDKSIKCEQNLGHDTMYWYKQDSKKFLKIMFSYNNKELIINETVPNRFSPKSPDKAHLNLHINSLELGDSAVYFCASSQSAGFSSPLHFGNGTRLTVT.

This clonotype was seen a handful of times. The chain employs TRBV5-1 and TRBJ1-2, with D possibly being TRBD1 (6 bases). Germline V gene lookup returns CDR1 SGHRS and CDR2 YFSETQ. V dropped 7 bases and J dropped 5 bases, with 18 bases sitting between them. The CDR3 is 14 residues long. For the CDR3, the DNA is TGCGCCAGCCAACCAGGGGCAGGAAGGTATGGCTACACCTTC. Amino acids: CASQPGAGRYGYTF.

This clonotype has more than one count but fewer than ten. This chain connects TRBV12-3 or TRBV12-4 to TRBJ2-3; 12 nucleotides align to TRBD2. With 5 bases clipped from V and 6 bases from J, the junction kept 6 bases outside the gene matches. CDR3 length: 15 amino acids. CDR3 DNA sequence: TGTGCCAGCAGTCCGACTAGCGGGGGACCCGATACGCAGTATTTT. The encoded protein is CASSPTSGGPDTQYF.